This is a list of T cell receptor beta chains from one sample in a study of response to subunit inactivated influenza vaccine. MiXCR, run by TCRdb on the RT-PCR reads, gives a single entry per CDR3 protein. Of some 850,000 distinct CDR3 sequences in the sample, around a sixth were seen once. Specimen: PBMCs from blood, collected around 5 days after vaccination. These receptors all come from a man in his forties or fifties who received an inactivated influenza vaccine. Both conserved end residues are part of each CDR3. D genes are given only for firm matches. Some rows have no size entry. The others give once, few or many, or a class for an expanded clone.

DNA: TGTGCCAGCAGCAGACTAGCGGGCATACACACCGGGGAGCTGTTTTTT
CDR3: CASSRLAGIHTGELFF
size: -
V: TRBV12-3/TRBV12-4
D: TRBD2
J: TRBJ2-2

DNA: TGCAGTGCTAGAAATTCGGGCCCCTGGGGGGAGAGCTATGGCTACACCTTC
CDR3: CSARNSGPWGESYGYTF
size: -
V: TRBV20-1
D: -
J: TRBJ1-2

DNA: TGCAGTGCTGCGACGAGGGGGCGCCGGAACTATGGCTACACCTTC
CDR3: CSAATRGRRNYGYTF
size: few
V: TRBV20-1
D: TRBD1
J: TRBJ1-2

DNA: TGCAGTGGAAGGGGGCGGAGCTCCTACAATGAGCAGTTCTTC
CDR3: CSGRGRSSYNEQFF
size: -
V: TRBV20-1
D: TRBD1
J: TRBJ2-1

DNA: TGCGCCAGCAGCGACGGACAGGGCTATGAAAAACTGTTTTTT
CDR3: CASSDGQGYEKLFF
size: few
V: TRBV5-1
D: TRBD1
J: TRBJ1-4

DNA: TGTGCCAGCAGCTTAGTCAGGACTAGCATTTGGGAGACCCAGTACTTC
CDR3: CASSLVRTSIWETQYF
size: -
V: TRBV7-2
D: TRBD2
J: TRBJ2-5

DNA: TGTGCCAGCAGCTTGGTCGTCGGGAGGCATGAAAAACTGTTTTTT
CDR3: CASSLVVGRHEKLFF
size: many
V: TRBV5-5
D: -
J: TRBJ1-4

DNA: TGTGCCAGCAGCTTCGGGGGCGGGAACGAAAAACTGTTTTTT
CDR3: CASSFGGGNEKLFF
size: many
V: TRBV7-9
D: -
J: TRBJ1-4

DNA: TGCAGTGCCACAGGGGGCGTCGGTGAAAAACTGTTTTTT
CDR3: CSATGGVGEKLFF
size: -
V: TRBV20-1
D: TRBD1
J: TRBJ1-4

DNA: TGCGCCAGCAGCCAAGGGCCAGGGGGCACGGATGAGCAGTTCTTC
CDR3: CASSQGPGGTDEQFF
size: few
V: TRBV4-1
D: TRBD1
J: TRBJ2-1

DNA: TGTGCCAGCAGTGAACTAGCGGGAGGGCCTGGCCAGGGTGAGCAGTTCTTC
CDR3: CASSELAGGPGQGEQFF
size: -
V: TRBV6-1
D: TRBD2
J: TRBJ2-1

DNA: TGTGCCATCAGTGACAGCCGACGAGAGACCCAGTACTTC
CDR3: CAISDSRRETQYF
size: few
V: TRBV10-3
D: -
J: TRBJ2-5

DNA: TGTGCCAGCAGTTGGTCAGTCTCCTACGAGCAGTACTTC
CDR3: CASSWSVSYEQYF
size: few
V: TRBV27
D: -
J: TRBJ2-7

DNA: TGTGCCAGCAGTCAGGGGCCCAACAATCAGCCCCAGCATTTT
CDR3: CASSQGPNNQPQHF
size: few
V: TRBV12-3/TRBV12-4
D: -
J: TRBJ1-5

DNA: TGTGCCAGCAGTTCCCATGGACTAGGGGGCAATGAGCAGTTCTTC
CDR3: CASSSHGLGGNEQFF
size: -
V: TRBV28
D: -
J: TRBJ2-1

DNA: TGTGCCAGCAGTTCATGGAAGACGGGTCGGAACACTGAAGCTTTCTTT
CDR3: CASSSWKTGRNTEAFF
size: -
V: TRBV28
D: -
J: TRBJ1-1

DNA: TGTGCCAGCAGCGCCCGGGACAGAAGCGGCAATGAGCAGTTCTTC
CDR3: CASSARDRSGNEQFF
size: few
V: TRBV9
D: TRBD1
J: TRBJ2-1

DNA: TGTGCCAGCTCACCCCCCGGAGGTCGAGGCTACACCTTC
CDR3: CASSPPGGRGYTF
size: few
V: TRBV18
D: -
J: TRBJ1-2

DNA: TGTGCCAGCAGTTCTGGGACAGGGAAGCTGTTTTTT
CDR3: CASSSGTGKLFF
size: few
V: TRBV12-3/TRBV12-4
D: TRBD1
J: TRBJ1-4

DNA: TGTGCCAGCAGCCCCCGACTAGCGGGGACCCACGAGCAGTACTTC
CDR3: CASSPRLAGTHEQYF
size: -
V: TRBV12-3/TRBV12-4
D: TRBD2
J: TRBJ2-7

DNA: TGTGCCAGCAGTGACTCGAACGTTGCCGGGGAGCTGTTTTTT
CDR3: CASSDSNVAGELFF
size: -
V: TRBV6-4
D: -
J: TRBJ2-2

DNA: TGTGCCACCAGTGATCAGGGCGAGACAGATACGCAGTTTTTT
CDR3: CATSDQGETDTQFF
size: -
V: TRBV24-1
D: -
J: TRBJ2-3

DNA: TGCAGCGTCCAAAAGGACAGGGTAATGAGCAATCAGCCCCAGCATTTT
CDR3: CSVQKDRVMSNQPQHF
size: -
V: TRBV29-1
D: TRBD1
J: TRBJ1-5

DNA: TGCGCCAGCAGCCAAGCCACTGGGGCACTAGCGGGGGGCGGTTATGAGCAGTTCTTC
CDR3: CASSQATGALAGGGYEQFF
size: -
V: TRBV4-3
D: TRBD2
J: TRBJ2-1

DNA: TGTGCCACCAGTGATTTGCAAGCTAGCGGAGGGAACACCGGGGAGCTGTTTTTT
CDR3: CATSDLQASGGNTGELFF
size: -
V: TRBV24-1
D: TRBD2
J: TRBJ2-2

DNA: TGTGCCAGCAGTGAAACAGGGCAGACAACTAATGAAAAACTGTTTTTT
CDR3: CASSETGQTTNEKLFF
size: few
V: TRBV2
D: -
J: TRBJ1-4

DNA: TGTGCCAGCAGTTCTCCCGTCTCCGTGGGGGAGTTCTTC
CDR3: CASSSPVSVGEFF
size: -
V: TRBV6-2/TRBV6-3
D: -
J: TRBJ2-1

DNA: TGCGCCAGCAGCTTGTCATTCCGGGATAGGGAGGACGGCTACACCTTC
CDR3: CASSLSFRDREDGYTF
size: few
V: TRBV5-1
D: -
J: TRBJ1-2

DNA: TGCAGTGCTAGAGATGCTTTTCAGGGATTAGCGGGGGGACCGAACACCGGGGAGCTGTTTTTT
CDR3: CSARDAFQGLAGGPNTGELFF
size: -
V: TRBV20-1
D: TRBD2
J: TRBJ2-2

DNA: TGTGCCAGCAGCTTGGCGGGAAATTGGAATCAGCCCCAGCATTTT
CDR3: CASSLAGNWNQPQHF
size: few
V: TRBV5-5
D: -
J: TRBJ1-5

DNA: TGCAGCGTCGGGACGGGACAGGGGGTAGATACGCAGTATTTT
CDR3: CSVGTGQGVDTQYF
size: few
V: TRBV29-1
D: TRBD1
J: TRBJ2-3

DNA: TGTGCCAGCAGGTTGACAGGGTTGGAGACCCAGTACTTC
CDR3: CASRLTGLETQYF
size: -
V: TRBV12-3/TRBV12-4
D: TRBD1
J: TRBJ2-5

DNA: TGCAGCGTTGTCAGGACTAGCGGGGGAACAGATACGCAGTATTTT
CDR3: CSVVRTSGGTDTQYF
size: few
V: TRBV29-1
D: TRBD2
J: TRBJ2-3

DNA: TGTGCCAGTACCGGGACAGAGGCCAATGAGCAGCTCTTC
CDR3: CASTGTEANEQLF
size: -
V: TRBV6-1
D: TRBD1
J: TRBJ2-1

DNA: TGCAGTGCTAGAGCCTCGGGGATCGGGGAGCTGTTTTTT
CDR3: CSARASGIGELFF
size: -
V: TRBV20-1
D: -
J: TRBJ2-2

DNA: TGTGCCTGGAGTTTGTTAACGGAGGAGCAGTTCTTC
CDR3: CAWSLLTEEQFF
size: -
V: TRBV30
D: -
J: TRBJ2-1

DNA: TGTGCCAGCAGCCAAACGGGTTGGAATGAGCAGTTCTTC
CDR3: CASSQTGWNEQFF
size: -
V: TRBV7-2
D: -
J: TRBJ2-1

DNA: TGTGCCAGCAGCCCAACTTGGGGAGCATCCTACAATGAGCAGTTCTTC
CDR3: CASSPTWGASYNEQFF
size: -
V: TRBV13
D: -
J: TRBJ2-1

DNA: TGTGCCAGCAGTCGGACAGGGTTCGAGCGATCTATGCATTACAATGAGCAGTTCTTC
CDR3: CASSRTGFERSMHYNEQFF
size: -
V: TRBV6-2/TRBV6-3
D: TRBD1
J: TRBJ2-1

DNA: TGCAGCGTTGAAGGAGACACAAAGGGTTACGAGCAGTACTTC
CDR3: CSVEGDTKGYEQYF
size: -
V: TRBV29-1
D: -
J: TRBJ2-7

DNA: TGTGCCTGCAGTTCGGGGTATAGCACAGATACGCAGTATTTT
CDR3: CACSSGYSTDTQYF
size: -
V: TRBV6-5
D: -
J: TRBJ2-3

DNA: TGCAGCGCTATCGCCCCGGGACAGGGAAACAATGAGCAGTTCTTC
CDR3: CSAIAPGQGNNEQFF
size: -
V: TRBV29-1
D: TRBD1
J: TRBJ2-1